The rows below give T cell receptor beta chains drawn from one sample of a study of T cell changes during pregnancy in multiple sclerosis. TCRdb keeps only in-frame clones here, not all; method: immunoSEQ multiplex PCR. The sample has about 79,000 clones, about 94% seen once. The starting material was peripheral blood, obtained in the second trimester of pregnancy. Receptors were obtained from a female donor in good health, enrolled as a control in a pregnancy study. The CDR3 runs from the conserved cysteine through the conserved F or W. The D gene is left open where the match is weak. The size of a clone is reported for some rows only, either as once, few or many, or as a class for expanded clones.

size: .; D: .; V: TRBV30; J: TRBJ1-1; CDR3: CAWRGDSYTEAFF; DNA: TGTGCCTGGAGGGGAGATTCTTACACTGAAGCTTTCTTT
size: once; D: .; V: TRBV14; J: TRBJ2-7; CDR3: CASSQVAGLSSYEQYF; DNA: TGTGCCAGCAGCCAAGTGGCAGGGTTAAGCTCCTACGAGCAGTACTTC
size: .; D: TRBD1; V: TRBV9; J: TRBJ1-6; CDR3: CASSVGDRASPLHF; DNA: TGTGCCAGCAGCGTAGGGGACAGGGCATCACCCCTCCACTTT
size: .; D: TRBD2; V: TRBV7-9; J: TRBJ2-1; CDR3: CASSLRLAGGGGEQFF; DNA: TGTGCCAGCAGCTTAAGGCTAGCGGGGGGCGGGGGTGAGCAGTTCTTC
size: .; D: .; V: TRBV9; J: TRBJ1-1; CDR3: CASSVAQGRGGEAFF; DNA: TGTGCCAGCAGCGTAGCTCAGGGACGGGGAGGTGAAGCTTTCTTT
size: .; D: .; V: TRBV7-2; J: TRBJ2-7; CDR3: CASSLALGTYEQYF; DNA: TGTGCCAGCAGCTTAGCGCTAGGTACCTACGAGCAGTACTTC
size: .; D: .; V: TRBV30; J: TRBJ1-1; CDR3: CAWSVMGRTEAFF; DNA: TGTGCCTGGAGTGTAATGGGGCGGACCGAAGCTTTCTTT
size: .; D: .; V: TRBV19; J: TRBJ2-2; CDR3: CASSIGQGAGELFF; DNA: TGTGCCAGTAGTATCGGGCAGGGCGCCGGGGAGCTGTTTTTT
size: .; D: TRBD1; V: TRBV7-9; J: TRBJ1-6; CDR3: CASTTGARGNSPLHF; DNA: TGTGCCAGTACCACAGGGGCTCGTGGTAATTCACCCCTCCACTTT
size: .; D: TRBD1; V: TRBV4-1; J: TRBJ1-1; CDR3: CASSQFRGIQTEAFF; DNA: TGCGCCAGCAGCCAGTTCAGGGGGATTCAGACTGAAGCTTTCTTT
size: .; D: TRBD1; V: TRBV6-6; J: TRBJ2-3; CDR3: CASSYRGQDTQYF; DNA: TGTGCCAGCAGTTACAGGGGGCAAGATACGCAGTATTTT
size: .; D: .; V: TRBV29-1; J: TRBJ2-2; CDR3: CSARTANTGELFF; DNA: TGCAGCGCCAGGACAGCTAACACCGGGGAGCTGTTTTTT
size: .; D: .; V: TRBV27; J: TRBJ1-1; CDR3: CASSFEETTEAFF; DNA: TGTGCCAGCAGTTTTGAGGAGACGACTGAAGCTTTCTTT
size: .; D: .; V: TRBV11-1; J: TRBJ2-2; CDR3: CASSLGRGGELFF; DNA: TGTGCCAGCAGCCTTGGACGGGGCGGGGAGCTGTTTTTT
size: once; D: .; V: TRBV5-1; J: TRBJ1-5; CDR3: CASSSTGSGNQPQHF; DNA: TGCGCCAGCAGCTCAACAGGGAGCGGCAATCAGCCCCAGCATTTT
size: .; D: .; V: TRBV5-8; J: TRBJ2-5; CDR3: CASSLRRMETQYF; DNA: TGTGCCAGCAGCTTGCGCAGAATGGAGACCCAGTACTTC
size: .; D: .; V: TRBV5-1; J: TRBJ2-5; CDR3: CASSLGGFETQYF; DNA: TGCGCCAGCAGCTTGGGAGGGTTTGAGACCCAGTACTTC
size: .; D: .; V: TRBV30; J: TRBJ1-1; CDR3: CAGSVRVNTEAFF; DNA: TGTGCCGGATCAGTTCGGGTGAACACTGAAGCTTTCTTT
size: .; D: .; V: TRBV19; J: TRBJ1-5; CDR3: CASSPPPSYSNQPQHF; DNA: TGTGCCAGTAGTCCCCCCCCCAGTTATAGCAATCAGCCCCAGCATTTT
size: few; D: .; V: TRBV5-4; J: TRBJ1-2; CDR3: CASSLVQMPNYGYTF; DNA: TGTGCCAGCAGCTTGGTACAGATGCCTAACTATGGCTACACCTTC
size: once; D: .; V: TRBV4-1; J: TRBJ1-2; CDR3: CASSQETGRYGYTF; DNA: TGCGCCAGCAGCCAAGAAACAGGGCGCTATGGCTACACCTTC
size: .; D: TRBD1; V: TRBV27; J: TRBJ1-5; CDR3: CASSLSGQGANQPQHF; DNA: TGTGCCAGCAGTCTATCGGGACAGGGGGCGAATCAGCCCCAGCATTTT
size: .; D: .; V: TRBV19; J: TRBJ1-5; CDR3: CASSISNQPQHF; DNA: TGTGCCAGTAGTATATCTAACCAGCCCCAGCATTTT
size: few; D: .; V: TRBV19; J: TRBJ1-5; CDR3: CATDGGVKGQPQHF; DNA: TGTGCCACCGACGGCGGGGTTAAGGGCCAGCCCCAGCATTTT
size: .; D: TRBD1; V: TRBV19; J: TRBJ2-5; CDR3: CASSLPGQGMETQYF; DNA: TGTGCCAGTAGTTTACCGGGACAGGGAATGGAGACCCAGTACTTC
size: .; D: TRBD1; V: TRBV4-2; J: TRBJ1-4; CDR3: CASSQETGFNEKLFF; DNA: TGTGCCAGCAGCCAAGAGACAGGGTTTAATGAAAAACTGTTTTTT
size: .; D: .; V: TRBV6-5; J: TRBJ1-1; CDR3: CASSRGQMNTEAFF; DNA: TGTGCCAGCAGCCGCGGACAAATGAACACTGAAGCTTTCTTT
size: .; D: TRBD1; V: TRBV4-3; J: TRBJ1-1; CDR3: CASSRRDRVDTEAFF; DNA: TGCGCCAGCAGCCGCCGGGACAGGGTAGACACTGAAGCTTTCTTT
size: .; D: .; V: TRBV19; J: TRBJ2-3; CDR3: CASSLPGTDTQYF; DNA: TGTGCCAGTAGTTTACCGGGCACAGATACGCAGTATTTT
size: .; D: .; V: TRBV12-5; J: TRBJ2-7; CDR3: CASGLVVQGDEQYF; DNA: TGTGCTAGTGGCCTGGTAGTACAGGGTGACGAGCAGTACTTC
size: .; D: TRBD1; V: TRBV5-1; J: TRBJ1-4; CDR3: CASSLAGGATNEKLFF; DNA: TGCGCCAGCAGCTTGGCAGGGGGAGCAACTAATGAAAAACTGTTTTTT
size: .; D: .; V: TRBV9; J: TRBJ1-4; CDR3: CASSVGSRTTNEKLFF; DNA: TGTGCCAGCAGCGTAGGGTCGAGAACAACTAATGAAAAACTGTTTTTT
size: .; D: .; V: TRBV20-1; J: TRBJ1-2; CDR3: CSARGGGGYTF; DNA: TGCAGTGCTAGAGGAGGGGGTGGCTACACCTTC
size: .; D: .; V: TRBV30; J: TRBJ2-5; CDR3: CAWSPLRGSETQYF; DNA: TGTGCCTGGAGTCCACTAAGAGGGTCCGAGACCCAGTACTTC
size: .; D: .; V: TRBV9; J: TRBJ2-7; CDR3: CASTRGQSSSYEQYF; DNA: TGTGCCAGCACCCGGGGACAATCAAGCTCCTACGAGCAGTACTTC
size: .; D: TRBD2; V: TRBV9; J: TRBJ2-1; CDR3: CASTPTGLAGDNEQFF; DNA: TGTGCCAGCACACCCACGGGACTAGCGGGGGACAATGAGCAGTTCTTC
size: once; D: .; V: TRBV5-1; J: TRBJ1-1; CDR3: CASSFYSGNTEAFF; DNA: TGCGCCAGCAGCTTTTATTCCGGGAATACTGAAGCTTTCTTT
size: few; D: TRBD1; V: TRBV11-2; J: TRBJ1-6; CDR3: CASSPRDRPNSPLHF; DNA: TGTGCCAGCAGCCCCCGGGACAGACCAAATTCACCCCTCCACTTT
size: .; D: TRBD1; V: TRBV27; J: TRBJ1-2; CDR3: CASSLGQGDGYTF; DNA: TGTGCCAGCAGTTTAGGACAGGGAGATGGCTACACCTTC
size: .; D: .; V: TRBV7-6; J: TRBJ1-1; CDR3: CASSLGGAEAFF; DNA: TGTGCCAGCAGCTTAGGGGGGGCTGAAGCTTTCTTT
size: .; D: .; V: TRBV5-4; J: TRBJ1-1; CDR3: CASSVTKQGSAEAFF; DNA: TGTGCCAGCAGCGTAACCAAACAGGGTAGTGCTGAAGCTTTCTTT
size: .; D: TRBD1; V: TRBV19; J: TRBJ1-3; CDR3: CASSISEGGGPYGNTIYF; DNA: TGTGCCAGTAGTATCTCGGAAGGGGGCGGACCATATGGAAACACCATATATTTT
size: .; D: .; V: TRBV11-3; J: TRBJ1-1; CDR3: CASSLEGGKTEAFF; DNA: TGTGCCAGCAGCTTAGAAGGAGGGAAAACTGAAGCTTTCTTT
size: .; D: TRBD2; V: TRBV7-8; J: TRBJ2-3; CDR3: CASSPRTSSDTQYF; DNA: TGTGCCAGCAGCCCACGGACTAGCTCAGATACGCAGTATTTT
size: .; D: .; V: TRBV7-9; J: TRBJ2-7; CDR3: CASSLASGYAGYEQYF; DNA: TGTGCCAGCAGCTTAGCTAGCGGCTACGCTGGGTACGAGCAGTACTTC
size: .; D: TRBD1; V: TRBV7-2; J: TRBJ2-7; CDR3: CASSRTGTAYEQYF; DNA: TGTGCCAGCAGTCGTACAGGGACAGCCTACGAGCAGTACTTC